This paragraph covers one TCR beta chain sequence. The authors drew 8 to 10 milliliters of peripheral blood from each donor. A second about 7 to 12 cycle PCR used barcoded and J-beta primers. TCRdb called the 5' RACE reads again in MiXCR, with one record for every CDR3 protein. This sample has fewer than 700,000 distinct CDR3 sequences; less than 60% occur once, and the top ten carry approximately 23%. These data originate in a study of blood T cells in healthy people across ages. The origin of this receptor is a man older than 75 in good health. Sequencing input: blood.

The CDR3 DNA reads as TGTGCCACCAGCAGAGCCCCCGACTACCGAGAGACCCAGTACTTC. This translates into CATSRAPDYRETQYF. V is TRBV15 and J is TRBJ2-5; the D gene is possibly TRBD2 (5 bases). The CDR3 is 15 residues long. Deletions cut 1 base from V and 4 bases from J, with 13 bases between. CDR1 is LNHNV, CDR2 YYDKDF, per germline (reference sequence).